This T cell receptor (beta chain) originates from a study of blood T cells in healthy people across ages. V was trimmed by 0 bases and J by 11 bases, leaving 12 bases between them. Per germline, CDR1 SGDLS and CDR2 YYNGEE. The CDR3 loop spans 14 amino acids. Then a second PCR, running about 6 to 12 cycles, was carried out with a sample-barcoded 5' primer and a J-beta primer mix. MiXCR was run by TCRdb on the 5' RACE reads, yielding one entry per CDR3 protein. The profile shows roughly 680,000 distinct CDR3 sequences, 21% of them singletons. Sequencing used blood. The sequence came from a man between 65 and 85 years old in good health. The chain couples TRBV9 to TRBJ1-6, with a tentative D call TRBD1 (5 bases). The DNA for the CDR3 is TGTGCCAGCAGCGTAGAGAGCAGGGAGGCACCCCTCCACTTT. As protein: CASSVESREAPLHF.